This T cell receptor (beta chain) originates from a study of T-cell memory formation after mild COVID-19. This clonotype was counted a few times. Trimming removed 9 bases at V and 1 base at J, with 9 bases between. This CDR3 comprises 13 residues. Germline V gene lookup returns CDR1 SNHLY and CDR2 FYNNEI. MiXCR, run by TCRdb on the 5' RACE reads, gives a single entry per CDR3 protein. The sample has roughly 550,000 distinct CDR3 sequences; roughly 20% are singletons. The specimen sequenced was PBMCs or a T cell subset sorted from them (not recorded which). The rearrangement links TRBV2 to TRBJ2-2, with D possibly being TRBD1 (6 bases). The TCR sequence derives from an adult woman who had mild COVID-19 (a few samples of this study predate the infection). Cell type and time point are not known. The CDR3 spells CARGQLNTGELFF. The CDR3, as DNA: TGTGCCAGAGGACAGCTGAACACCGGGGAGCTGTTTTTT.